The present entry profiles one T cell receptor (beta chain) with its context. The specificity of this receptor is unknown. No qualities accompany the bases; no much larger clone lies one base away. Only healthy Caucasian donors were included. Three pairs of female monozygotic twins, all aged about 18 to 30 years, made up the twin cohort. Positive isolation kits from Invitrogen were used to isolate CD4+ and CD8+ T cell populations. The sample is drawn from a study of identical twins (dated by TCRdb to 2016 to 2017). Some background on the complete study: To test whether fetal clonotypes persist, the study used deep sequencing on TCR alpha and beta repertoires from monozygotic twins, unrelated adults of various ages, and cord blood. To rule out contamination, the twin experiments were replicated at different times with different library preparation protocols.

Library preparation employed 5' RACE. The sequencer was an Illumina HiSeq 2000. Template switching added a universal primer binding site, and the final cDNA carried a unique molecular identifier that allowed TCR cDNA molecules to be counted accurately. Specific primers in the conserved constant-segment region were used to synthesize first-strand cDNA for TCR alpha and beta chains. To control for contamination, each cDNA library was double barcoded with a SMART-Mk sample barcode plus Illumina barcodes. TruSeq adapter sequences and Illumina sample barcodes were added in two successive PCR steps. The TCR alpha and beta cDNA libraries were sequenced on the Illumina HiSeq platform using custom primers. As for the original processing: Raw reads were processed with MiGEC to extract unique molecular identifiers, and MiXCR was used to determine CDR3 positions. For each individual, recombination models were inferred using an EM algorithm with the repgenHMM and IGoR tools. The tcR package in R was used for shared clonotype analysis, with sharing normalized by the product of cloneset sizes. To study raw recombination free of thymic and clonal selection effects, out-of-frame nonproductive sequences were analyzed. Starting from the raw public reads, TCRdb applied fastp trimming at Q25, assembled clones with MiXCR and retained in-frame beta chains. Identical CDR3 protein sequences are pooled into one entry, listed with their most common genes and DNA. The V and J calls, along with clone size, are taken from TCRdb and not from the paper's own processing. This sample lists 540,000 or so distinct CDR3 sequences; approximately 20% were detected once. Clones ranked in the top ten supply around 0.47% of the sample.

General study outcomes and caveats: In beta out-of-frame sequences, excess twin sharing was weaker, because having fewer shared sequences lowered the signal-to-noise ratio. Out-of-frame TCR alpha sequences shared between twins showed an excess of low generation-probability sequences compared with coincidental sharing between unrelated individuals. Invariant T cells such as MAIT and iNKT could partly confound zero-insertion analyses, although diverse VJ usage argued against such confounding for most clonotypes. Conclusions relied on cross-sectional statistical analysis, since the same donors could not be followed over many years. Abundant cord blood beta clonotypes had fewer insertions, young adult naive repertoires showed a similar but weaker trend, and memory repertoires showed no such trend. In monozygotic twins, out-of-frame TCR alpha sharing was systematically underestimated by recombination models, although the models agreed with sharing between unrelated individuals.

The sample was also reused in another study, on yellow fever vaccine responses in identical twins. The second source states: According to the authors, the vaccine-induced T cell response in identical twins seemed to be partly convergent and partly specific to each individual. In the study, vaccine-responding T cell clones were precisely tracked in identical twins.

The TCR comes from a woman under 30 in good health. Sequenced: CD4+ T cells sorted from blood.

The bases read TGCGCCAGCAGCGTTCGACAGGGACCCCAAGAGACCCAGTACTTC. Translation gives CASSVRQGPQETQYF. The rearranged segments are TRBV5-1 and TRBJ2-5; a stretch of 7 junction bases matches TRBD1. Including cysteine and phenylalanine, the CDR3 has 15 amino acids. Of all the DNA, just the CDR3 is kept, 45 bases in frame from base 1. The germline V gene provides CDR1 SGHRS and CDR2 YFSETQ. Trimming takes 4 bases off V and 1 base off J; junction bases not matched to a gene: 7.